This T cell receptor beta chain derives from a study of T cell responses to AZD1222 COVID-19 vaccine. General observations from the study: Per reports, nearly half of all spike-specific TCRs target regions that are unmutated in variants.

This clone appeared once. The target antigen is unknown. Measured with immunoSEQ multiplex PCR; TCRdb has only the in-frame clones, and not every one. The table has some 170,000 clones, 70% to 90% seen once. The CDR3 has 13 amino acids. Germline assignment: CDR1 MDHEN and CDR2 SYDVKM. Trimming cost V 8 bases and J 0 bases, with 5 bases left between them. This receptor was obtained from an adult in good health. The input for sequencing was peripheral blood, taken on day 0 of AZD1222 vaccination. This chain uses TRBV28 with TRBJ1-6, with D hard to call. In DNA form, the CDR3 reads TGTGCCAGCCTGAGCTCCTATAATTCACCCCTCCACTTT. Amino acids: CASLSSYNSPLHF.